This T cell receptor beta chain was sequenced in a study of radiotherapy plus CTLA-4 blockade in lung cancer. Study context: 15% to 20% of patients responded objectively, and roughly 31% achieved disease control.

General observations from the study: Radiotherapy was combined with ipilimumab, and tumor-derived TCR clones then expanded in blood.

Focal radiation with ipilimumab CTLA-4 blockade was given to patients with chemo-refractory metastatic non-small-cell lung cancer. V was cut by 5 bases and J by 5 bases, with 22 bases left in between. The CDR3 extends over 16 amino acids. The V gene's germline CDR1 is SGHDT and CDR2 YYEEEE. With regard to this clone: No antigen is known for it.

Assay: immunoSEQ multiplex PCR; the TCRdb copy retains only in-frame clones and omits some. The sample consists of some 35,000 clones, 85% to 90% of them appearing once. V is TRBV5-6 and J is TRBJ1-2; D is undetermined. The sequence derives from a human donor with non-small cell lung cancer who had stable disease on radiotherapy plus ipilimumab. The sample was peripheral blood, taken from a patient treated with radiotherapy plus ipilimumab. Here the CDR3 reads CASRTRVQLPPYGYTF. The CDR3 DNA follows: TGTGCCAGCAGAACGAGGGTACAGTTACCACCTTATGGCTACACCTTC.